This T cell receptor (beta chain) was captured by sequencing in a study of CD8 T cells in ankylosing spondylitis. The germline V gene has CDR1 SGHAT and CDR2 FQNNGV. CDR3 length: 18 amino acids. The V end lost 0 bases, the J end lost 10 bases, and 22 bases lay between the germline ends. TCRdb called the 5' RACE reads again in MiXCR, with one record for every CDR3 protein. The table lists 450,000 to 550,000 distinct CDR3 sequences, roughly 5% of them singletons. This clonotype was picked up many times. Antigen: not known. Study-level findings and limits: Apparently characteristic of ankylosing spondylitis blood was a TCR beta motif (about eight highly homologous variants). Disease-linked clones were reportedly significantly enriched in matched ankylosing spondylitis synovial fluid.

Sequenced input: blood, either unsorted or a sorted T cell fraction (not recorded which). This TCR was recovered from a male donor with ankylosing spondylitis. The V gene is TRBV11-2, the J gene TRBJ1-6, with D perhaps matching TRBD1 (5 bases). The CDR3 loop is CASSLDYFRDGLRSPLHF. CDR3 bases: TGTGCCAGCAGCTTAGATTACTTCCGGGACGGCCTAAGGTCACCCCTCCACTTT.